Listed below are T cell receptor beta chains from one sample, sequenced in a study of blood T cells in healthy people across ages. Each CDR3 protein gets one entry after TCRdb re-called the 5' RACE reads with MiXCR. Seen here are over 1.5 million distinct CDR3 sequences, just under 50% observed once, and the top ten hold around 2.1%. Sequenced material: blood. The receptor set was obtained from a woman aged 35 to 49 in good health. Both conserved end residues are part of each CDR3. The D gene is left open where the match is weak. Expanded clones are given a class, and other clones once, few, many or no size at all.

NA	TRBV20-1	15	TRBJ2-1	NA	TGCAGTGCTAGGGATTTGGCGGGGGCCCACAATGAGCAGTTCTTC	CSARDLAGAHNEQFF
NA	TRBV12-3/TRBV12-4	17	TRBJ1-5	few	TGTGCCAGCAGTTTAGAGACGGGGATGTGGGGCAATCAGCCCCAGCATTTT	CASSLETGMWGNQPQHF
NA	TRBV18	19	TRBJ1-5	few	TGTGCCAGCTCACCTACGGGAAGCAGCTGGGATGAGGGGAATCAGCCCCAGCATTTT	CASSPTGSSWDEGNQPQHF
NA	TRBV12-3/TRBV12-4	13	TRBJ2-1	NA	TGTGCCAGCAGTAAAATACAGGAGAGTGAGCAGTTCTTC	CASSKIQESEQFF
TRBD1	TRBV29-1	15	TRBJ1-1	NA	TGCAGCGTTGCCGAACCGACAGGGCGCGGCACTGAAGCTTTCTTT	CSVAEPTGRGTEAFF
NA	TRBV10-3	12	TRBJ2-7	NA	TGTGCCATCAGCGAAGATACCTACGAGCAGTACTTC	CAISEDTYEQYF
NA	TRBV12-3/TRBV12-4	13	TRBJ2-7	NA	TGTGCCAGCTGCCGCAGCAGGGGTGATGAGCAGTACTTC	CASCRSRGDEQYF
NA	TRBV20-1	14	TRBJ2-6	NA	TGCAGTGCCAACCGGGCAGCCGGGGCCAACGTCCTGACTTTC	CSANRAAGANVLTF
NA	TRBV24-1	13	TRBJ2-3	few	TGTGCCACCAGTGATCCTCCCCCAGATACGCAGTATTTT	CATSDPPPDTQYF
TRBD1	TRBV7-2	14	TRBJ2-5	few	TGTGCCAGCAGGTTGACAGGGAGTGGGGAGACCCAGTACTTC	CASRLTGSGETQYF
TRBD2	TRBV4-3	17	TRBJ2-5	NA	TGCGCCAGCAGTCCAGGGAGTAGCGGGGGCCTCGTGGGTGAGCAGTACTTC	CASSPGSSGGLVGEQYF
TRBD2	TRBV6-5	14	TRBJ2-3	few	TGTGCCAGCAGTTTCGGGACTAGCGGGCGAACGCAGTATTTT	CASSFGTSGRTQYF
TRBD1	TRBV27	14	TRBJ2-1	NA	TGTGCCAGCCGTCGGGGACAGGGTAGGGAGACCCAGTTCTTC	CASRRGQGRETQFF
TRBD2	TRBV20-1	17	TRBJ2-1	few	TGCAGTGCTCCCTTAAGGACTAGCGGGGGGGATTACAATGAGCAGTTCTTC	CSAPLRTSGGDYNEQFF
NA	TRBV6-2/TRBV6-3	14	TRBJ2-5	NA	TGTGCCAGCAGTTACTGGAGGGAACAAGAGACCCAGTACTTC	CASSYWREQETQYF
NA	TRBV11-2	14	TRBJ2-1	NA	TGTGCCAGCAGCACGCGGACGGCGCTAGTTGAGCAGTTCTTC	CASSTRTALVEQFF
NA	TRBV28	15	TRBJ2-5	NA	TGTGCCAGCAGTTTAGGCGGACGACGGGGAGAGACCCAGTACTTC	CASSLGGRRGETQYF
NA	TRBV21-1	15	TRBJ2-3	NA	TGTGCCAGTGCGGACCCCAGTCTCTACACAGATACGCAGTATTTT	CASADPSLYTDTQYF
NA	TRBV12-5	14	TRBJ2-1	once	TGTGCTAGTGGTGTGGGGACGCAATACAATGAGCAGTTCTTC	CASGVGTQYNEQFF
TRBD1	TRBV5-1	14	TRBJ2-3	few	TGCGCCAGCAGTTCTGGGACAGGGGTGGATACGCAGTATTTT	CASSSGTGVDTQYF
NA	TRBV7-2	15	TRBJ2-3	NA	TGTGCCAGCAGCCCGGGGAGAGGTAGTAAAGATACGCAGTATTTT	CASSPGRGSKDTQYF
NA	TRBV10-3	15	TRBJ1-6	NA	TGTGCCATCAGTGATCGGGGGGAAACTAATTCACCCCTCCACTTT	CAISDRGETNSPLHF
NA	TRBV11-2	20	TRBJ2-4	NA	TGTGCCAGCAGCTTAATCGTAGGCAGGGGAGGGAGGCTTGCCAAAAACATTCAGTACTTC	CASSLIVGRGGRLAKNIQYF
NA	TRBV29-1	13	TRBJ2-7	NA	TGCAGCGTTGTGGAGATTGCCTACAATGAGCAGTACTTC	CSVVEIAYNEQYF
TRBD2	TRBV4-2	18	TRBJ2-3	NA	TGTGCCAGCAGCCAAGATCCGGAGCGGGGGGGGGGCACAGATACGCAGTATTTT	CASSQDPERGGGTDTQYF
NA	TRBV6-2/TRBV6-3	15	TRBJ1-4	NA	TGTGCCAGCAGTTACTCCGCGACACCTGATGAGAAACTGTTTTTT	CASSYSATPDEKLFF
TRBD2	TRBV28	15	TRBJ2-7	NA	TGTGCCAGCGGAGCGACTAGCGGGGAATCCTACGAGCAGTACTTC	CASGATSGESYEQYF
TRBD1	TRBV24-1	15	TRBJ2-3	NA	TGTGCCACTTCACGCACGGGACAGCGCACAGATACGCAGTATTTT	CATSRTGQRTDTQYF
TRBD1	TRBV5-4	14	TRBJ2-7	NA	TGTGCCAGCAGCTTGAGGGACAGTCTATACGAGCAGTACTTC	CASSLRDSLYEQYF
NA	TRBV2	14	TRBJ2-3	few	TGTGCCAGGAGGGAGCTGGCTAGCACAGATACGCAGTATTTT	CARRELASTDTQYF
NA	TRBV6-6	14	TRBJ2-5	few	TGTGCCAGCAGTTACACCGAAGGGTGGAGGACCCAGTACTTC	CASSYTEGWRTQYF
TRBD1	TRBV11-2	18	TRBJ1-4	NA	TGTGCCAGCAGCCCCAGGGGGGGTAGGGCGGCGTTGGGTGAAAAACTGTTTTTT	CASSPRGGRAALGEKLFF
NA	TRBV5-1	15	TRBJ2-7	few	TGCGCCAGCAGCCTCCGGACGGCGATCTCCTACGAGCAGTACTTC	CASSLRTAISYEQYF
TRBD1	TRBV11-2	18	TRBJ2-7	NA	TGTGCCAGCAGCCTAGCAATTCCGGACAGGGGGACGCTCCACGAGCAGTACTTC	CASSLAIPDRGTLHEQYF
NA	TRBV2	13	TRBJ2-2	NA	TGTGCCAGCAGTGAAAATTCGATCGGGGAGCTGTTTTTT	CASSENSIGELFF
TRBD2	TRBV7-2	17	TRBJ2-3	NA	TGTGCCAGCAGCTCTTACAGCGGGGGGGTATTCACGAATACGCAGTATTTT	CASSSYSGGVFTNTQYF
NA	TRBV9	11	TRBJ1-2	NA	TGTGCCAGCAGCGGGAGTTATGGCTACACCTTC	CASSGSYGYTF
NA	TRBV6-1	13	TRBJ2-3	NA	TGTGCCAGCAGAAAGGTGAGGGGCGGCACGCAGTATTTT	CASRKVRGGTQYF
TRBD1	TRBV6-6	15	TRBJ2-1	NA	TGTGCCAGCAGTTACAGGACAGGGGTGAGCAATGAGCAGTTCTTC	CASSYRTGVSNEQFF
TRBD1	TRBV7-9	15	TRBJ2-5	few	TGTGCCAGCAGCATCGACAGGGTAACCCAAGAGACCCAGTACTTC	CASSIDRVTQETQYF
NA	TRBV12-3/TRBV12-4	17	TRBJ2-3	once	TGTGCCAGCAGCGTACCTGAGGGGGAGGAGGGACCAGATACGCAGTATTTT	CASSVPEGEEGPDTQYF
NA	TRBV18	15	TRBJ2-4	NA	TGTGCCAGCTCACCGACAGGGTTAGGAGGGAACATTCAGTACTTC	CASSPTGLGGNIQYF
NA	TRBV6-2/TRBV6-3	15	TRBJ2-3	NA	TGTGCCAGCAGAGACCACTCATCTAGCACAGATACGCGGTATTTT	CASRDHSSSTDTRYF
NA	TRBV4-2	14	TRBJ1-2	few	TGTGCCAGCAGCCAAGTGAAGAGGGATGGTGGCTACACCTTC	CASSQVKRDGGYTF
NA	TRBV5-1	16	TRBJ2-7	NA	TGCGCCAGCAGCTCCGGCCTTGGGGCAGATTCCTACGAGCAGTACTTC	CASSSGLGADSYEQYF
TRBD2	TRBV6-5	11	TRBJ2-3	few	TGTGCCAGCGAGCGGGGGGCTACGCAGTATTTT	CASERGATQYF
NA	TRBV20-1	13	TRBJ2-1	NA	TGCAGTGCTGCGGGGGCCCCATACAATGAGCAGTTCTTC	CSAAGAPYNEQFF
NA	TRBV14	18	TRBJ2-3	NA	TGTGCCAGCAGCCAAGTCGGTCCCCGGGGGGCTAGCACAGATACGCAGTATTTT	CASSQVGPRGASTDTQYF
TRBD2	TRBV3-1	17	TRBJ2-7	NA	TGTGCCAGCAGCCAAGAGGGGACTAGCGGGGGCTCCTACGAGCAGTACTTC	CASSQEGTSGGSYEQYF
NA	TRBV19	13	TRBJ2-7	few	TGTGCCAGTAGTATGGAGGGATTCTACGAGCAGTACTTC	CASSMEGFYEQYF
NA	TRBV10-3	15	TRBJ2-3	NA	TGTGCCATCAGTGAGTTAGAGTTTGGCACAGATACGCAGTATTTT	CAISELEFGTDTQYF
TRBD1	TRBV4-3	20	TRBJ1-2	few	TGCGCCAGCAGCCAAGATCTCCCCCCACCGGGACAGGGAATCAACTATGGCTACACCTTC	CASSQDLPPPGQGINYGYTF
NA	TRBV6-6	9	TRBJ1-6	few	TGTGCCAGCAGTTCACCCCTCCACTTT	CASSSPLHF
NA	TRBV6-5	14	TRBJ1-4	few	TGTGCCAGCAGTTCCAGGGAGGGGAATGAAAAACTGTTTTTT	CASSSREGNEKLFF
NA	TRBV24-1	15	TRBJ2-5	NA	TGTGCCACCAGTGATCGCCACGGGGTTCAAGAGACCCAGTACTTC	CATSDRHGVQETQYF